A single sample gave rise to the 30 T cell receptor beta chains below, sequenced in a study of shared T cell receptors in the human thymus. Sequencing used immunoSEQ multiplex PCR; TCRdb keeps in-frame clones, though not all of them. The data show hundreds of thousands of clones, approximately 89% seen once. Separately, the same data were catalogued under a study of human thymus T cells.

The sample was thymocytes. The source of these receptors is a boy under two years old with a congenital heart defect.

This sequence joins TRBV7-8 and TRBJ2-7, with 8 nucleotides matching TRBD1. The CDR3 has 15 residues. The germline V gene encodes CDR1 SGHVS and CDR2 FQNEAQ. V gave up 5 bases and J gave up 5 bases; unmatched junction bases: 11. The CDR3 protein is CASSISGGAAHEQYF. CDR3 bases: TGTGCCAGCAGCATTTCAGGGGGCGCTGCTCACGAGCAGTACTTC.

The chain has TRBV28 and TRBJ2-7; no reliable D call. The germline V and J ends were trimmed by 3 bases and 2 bases, with 8 bases remaining between them. The CDR3 contains 13 residues. Germline lookup yields CDR1 MDHEN and CDR2 SYDVKM. CDR3 sequence reads: CASSFGGPYEQYF. CDR3 DNA sequence: TGTGCCAGCAGTTTCGGTGGGCCCTACGAGCAGTACTTC.

This clone is a singleton in its sample. The chain carries TRBV15 and TRBJ1-1, with a weak D call TRBD1 (5 bases). In germline, CDR1 is LNHNV, CDR2 YYDKDF (reference sequence). Trimming stripped 0 bases from V and 1 base from J, with 18 bases between. The CDR3 runs to 18 residues. The CDR3 here is CATSRDWVFRQSNTEAFF. In DNA, the CDR3 is TGTGCCACCAGCAGAGATTGGGTGTTCCGACAGTCGAACACTGAAGCTTTCTTT.

The chain carries TRBV2 and TRBJ2-4; TRBD1 matches 7 bases. Germline loops: CDR1 SNHLY, CDR2 FYNNEI. V shed 6 bases, J shed 0 bases, and the junction held 2 bases outside the gene matches. This CDR3 region has 14 residues. The CDR3 DNA reads as TGTGCCAGCAGGACAGGGATAGCCAAAAACATTCAGTACTTC. Translating it yields CASRTGIAKNIQYF. The full variable domain, with the rest looked up from reference TRBV2 and TRBJ2-4, is EPEVTQTPSHQVTQMGQEVILRCVPISNHLYFYWYRQILGQKVEFLVSFYNNEISEKSEIFDDQFSVERPDGSNFTLKIRSTKLEDSAMYFCASRTGIAKNIQYFGAGTRLSVL.

V is TRBV5-4 and J is TRBJ1-1; 10 positions match TRBD1. The CDR3 contains 16 residues. V gave up 1 base and J gave up 2 bases; unmatched junction bases: 5. Looked up from germline, CDR1 is SGHNT and CDR2 is YYREEE (reference sequence). CDR3 region: CASSLPTGGPNTEAFF. The CDR3 DNA reads as TGTGCCAGCAGCTTGCCGACAGGGGGCCCCAACACTGAAGCTTTCTTT.

The gene calls are TRBV10-1 and TRBJ2-1, with TRBD2 identical over 9 bases. V was clipped by 3 bases and J by 9 bases; unmatched bases: 18. Germline V gives CDR1 WNHNN, CDR2 SYGVQD (reference sequence). The CDR3 loop spans 18 amino acids. The CDR3 DNA reads as TGCGCCAGCAGTGACAATGGGGAGGCGGGAGGGCACCGAACTGAGCAGTTCTTC. Protein: CASSDNGEAGGHRTEQFF.

V gene TRBV5-8 combines with J gene TRBJ2-2; no clear D gene. Per the germline V gene, CDR1 is SGHTS and CDR2 is YDEGEE. Between the trimmed V and J ends, which lost 4 bases and 3 bases, there was a span of 7 bases. The CDR3 totals 13 residues. The CDR3 sequence: CASSTDHTGELFF. The CDR3 coding sequence is TGTGCCAGCAGCACTGATCACACCGGGGAGCTGTTTTTT.

A note on this clone: The same CDR3 arises from other DNA sequences in this sample as well. This rearrangement joins TRBV4-3 to TRBJ1-6; 9 bases align to TRBD1. CDR3 length equals 17 residues. Per the germline V gene, CDR1 is LGHNA and CDR2 is YSLEER. The J segment lost 4 bases and the V segment lost 0 bases, leaving 4 bases of the junction unmatched. CDR3 DNA sequence: TGCGCCAGCAGCCAAGATGGGACAGGGCCATATAATTCACCCCTCCACTTT. This gives the protein CASSQDGTGPYNSPLHF.

This clone was picked up one time. The V gene is TRBV14, the J gene TRBJ2-3, with 9 bases matching TRBD2. This CDR3 comprises 15 residues. The germline V gene encodes CDR1 SGHDN and CDR2 FVKESK. The V segment lost 1 base and the J segment 4 bases; nucleotides outside the gene matches: 3. The CDR3 nucleotides read TGTGCCAGCAGCCAAGTGCGGGGGGGCGCAGATACGCAGTATTTT. Encoded protein: CASSQVRGGADTQYF.

The rearrangement uses TRBV5-6 and TRBJ2-1; D may be TRBD1 (5 bases). The CDR3 is 11 residues long. The V gene's germline CDR1 is SGHDT and CDR2 YYEEEE. The V end lost 3 bases, the J end lost 12 bases, and 10 bases lay between the germline ends. The CDR3 spells CASSSWQGQFF. CDR3 DNA sequence: TGTGCCAGCAGCTCCTGGCAGGGGCAGTTCTTC.

The chain combines TRBV2 with TRBJ1-2; D might be TRBD1 (6 bases). Germline CDR1 is SNHLY and CDR2 is FYNNEI. The CDR3 loop spans 11 amino acids. V lost 10 bases to trimming and J lost 6 bases, with 12 bases between them. The CDR3 DNA reads TGTGCCACCGAACAGGGAAATGGCTACACCTTC. As protein: CATEQGNGYTF.

The V and J genes are TRBV19 and TRBJ2-7; 7 positions match TRBD1. Germline assignment: CDR1 LNHDA and CDR2 SQIVND (reference sequence). The CDR3 loop spans 16 amino acids. The junction had 5 bases not matched to a gene; V was cut back by 0 bases and J by 0 bases. In DNA form, the CDR3 reads TGTGCCAGTAGTATAGACCACAGGGGCTTCTCCTACGAGCAGTACTTC. Protein product: CASSIDHRGFSYEQYF. Drawing the rest from reference TRBV19 and TRBJ2-7, the complete variable domain is DGGITQSPKYLFRKEGQNVTLSCEQNLNHDAMYWYRQDPGQGLRLIYYSQIVNDFQKGDIAEGYSVSREKKESFPLTVTSAQKNPTAFYLCASSIDHRGFSYEQYFGPGTRLTVT.

This chain links TRBV19 with TRBJ2-2, with TRBD2 matching 7 bases. The ends lost 3 bases at V and 6 bases at J; junction bases unmatched: 1. Looked up from germline, CDR1 is LNHDA and CDR2 is SQIVND (reference sequence). The CDR3 sequence is 13 residues long. CDR3 coding DNA: TGTGCCAGTAGTATTGCGGGGGCCGGGGAGCTGTTTTTT. Protein sequence: CASSIAGAGELFF.

J is TRBJ2-5 and V is TRBV25-1, with D perhaps matching TRBD1 (6 bases). From germline, CDR1 is MGHDK and CDR2 SYGVNS. The CDR3 runs 14 residues. V was shortened by 4 bases and J by 5 bases, with 14 bases between the two germline ends. The CDR3 protein is CASSGGQGWETQYF. For the CDR3, the DNA is TGTGCCAGCAGTGGGGGGCAGGGCTGGGAGACCCAGTACTTC. Combining the CDR3 with reference TRBV25-1 and TRBJ2-5 gives the whole variable domain EADIYQTPRYLVIGTGKKITLECSQTMGHDKMYWYQQDPGMELHLIHYSYGVNSTEKGDLSSESTVSRIRTEHFPLTLESARPSHTSQYLCASSGGQGWETQYFGPGTRLLVL.

This clone was counted once. The rearrangement uses TRBV5-6 and TRBJ2-1; D perhaps matches TRBD2 (5 bases). Germline loops: CDR1 SGHDT, CDR2 YYEEEE. The V end lost 4 bases, the J end lost 8 bases, and 19 bases lay between the germline ends. The CDR3 has 15 amino acids. As DNA, the CDR3 is TGTGCCAGCAGCCTACCCCCACTGGAGGTGGATGAGCAGTTCTTC. Translated: CASSLPPLEVDEQFF.

CDR3: CASSDGTSGGQPNTGELFF. The CDR3 DNA reads TGTGCCAGCAGTGACGGGACTAGCGGGGGGCAACCGAACACCGGGGAGCTGTTTTTT. The gene calls are TRBV2 and TRBJ2-2, with 15 nucleotides matching TRBD2. The germline gives CDR1 SNHLY, CDR2 FYNNEI. Trimming cost V 3 bases and J 0 bases; bases outside gene matches: 5. The CDR3 is 19 residues long.

The gene calls are TRBV6-5 and TRBJ2-1; 7 nucleotides agree with TRBD1. CDR3 length: 13 amino acids. Trimming at V came to 6 bases and at J to 7 bases, leaving 6 bases not matched to a gene. The germline CDR1 and CDR2 sequences are MNHEY and SVGAGI. The CDR3 loop is CASSRDSRNEQFF. Here the CDR3 DNA reads TGTGCCAGCAGCCGGGACAGCCGGAATGAGCAGTTCTTC.

The chain uses TRBV14 and TRBJ2-5, with a possible D match to TRBD2 (7 bases). The germline CDR1 and CDR2 sequences are SGHDN and FVKESK. This CDR3 spans 18 amino acids. The V end was cut by 4 bases, the J end by 1 base, with 22 bases between. The DNA for the CDR3 is TGTGCCAGCAGCCGCACATCGGGGGGCCCCCCCCTCCAAGAGACCCAGTACTTC. Translated: CASSRTSGGPPLQETQYF.

The V and J genes are TRBV18 and TRBJ2-5; maybe TRBD1 (6 bases). V shed 3 bases and J shed 2 bases, with 13 bases lying between them. The length of the CDR3 is 15 residues. The germline V gene encodes CDR1 KGHSH and CDR2 LQKENI. This chain's CDR3 is CASSPHRDKQETQYF. The CDR3 coding sequence is TGTGCCAGCTCACCGCACCGGGACAAACAAGAGACCCAGTACTTC.

This clone occurred once. The chain recombines TRBV28 with TRBJ1-2, with a tentative D call TRBD1 (5 bases). Germline V gene lookup returns CDR1 MDHEN and CDR2 SYDVKM. There are 14 residues in the CDR3. V was shortened by 4 bases and J by 6 bases, with 15 bases between the two germline ends. The CDR3 protein is CASSSTRVIHGYTF. CDR3 nucleotides: TGTGCCAGCAGTTCCACCAGGGTAATCCATGGCTACACCTTC.

This clone was detected once. J is TRBJ2-7 and V is TRBV7-9; 11 bases map to TRBD1. V shed 7 bases and J 3 bases; nucleotides not matched to a gene: 8. The CDR3 consists of 15 residues. The V gene's germline CDR1 is SEHNR and CDR2 FQNEAQ (reference sequence). CDR3 sequence reads: CASTFAGTGGYEQYF. The DNA of the CDR3 is TGTGCCAGCACATTCGCTGGGACAGGGGGCTACGAGCAGTACTTC. The full variable domain, in which reference TRBV7-9 and TRBJ2-7 provide the parts outside the CDR3, is DTGVSQNPRHKITKRGQNVTFRCDPISEHNRLYWYRQTLGQGPEFLTYFQNEAQLEKSRLLSDRFSAERPKGSFSTLEIQRTEQGDSAMYLCASTFAGTGGYEQYFGPGTRLTVT.

Of note for this clone: One end of the junction fails to match germline, which may point to a read error. The rearrangement joins TRBV7-7 to TRBJ2-2; 11 bases map to TRBD2. Germline V gene lookup returns CDR1 SSHAT and CDR2 FNYEAQ (reference sequence). There are 18 residues in the CDR3. The CDR3, as DNA: TGTGCTAGCAGCCTTAGCGGGGGGGCTATTACGAACACCGGGGAGCTGTTTTTT. Encoded protein: CASSLSGGAITNTGELFF.

This clone turned up a few times. The chain couples TRBV6-6 to TRBJ1-3, with 8 bases lining up with TRBD1. The V and J ends lost 6 bases and 4 bases, in that order; junction bases with no gene match: 8. CDR3 size: 15 residues. Germline V gene data show CDR1 as MNHNY and CDR2 as SVGAGI (reference sequence). CDR3 region: CASRRQGLKGNTIYF. The CDR3 DNA reads TGTGCCAGCAGGAGACAGGGGTTGAAAGGAAACACCATATATTTT.

This clone showed up just a few times. This rearrangement joins TRBV4-1 to TRBJ2-3; D may be TRBD1 (5 bases). Trimming removed 1 base from V and 1 base from J, with 18 bases in between. Germline V gene lookup returns CDR1 MGHRA and CDR2 YSYEKL. The CDR3 length is 18 residues. CDR3 DNA sequence: TGCGCCAGCAGCCAAGCCTACCCCAATAGGGGATGCACAGATACGCAGTATTTT. Translation: CASSQAYPNRGCTDTQYF.

The V gene is TRBV28, the J gene TRBJ1-1, with D uncertain. The V gene's germline CDR1 is MDHEN and CDR2 SYDVKM. V dropped 5 bases and J dropped 4 bases, with 8 bases sitting between them. This CDR3 is built from 12 residues. As DNA, the CDR3 is TGTGCCAGCAGTGGGGAGGTCACTGAAGCTTTCTTT. Protein product: CASSGEVTEAFF.

The J gene is TRBJ2-3, the V gene TRBV5-6; a weak D match, TRBD2 (6 bases). CDR1 and CDR2 from the germline V gene are SGHDT and YYEEEE. Trimming pared 4 bases from V and 1 base from J, leaving 16 bases between. The CDR3 totals 16 residues. In DNA, the CDR3 is TGTGCCAGCAGCGCCGGACCAGCGGGTTGCACAGATACGCAGTATTTT. It is translated as CASSAGPAGCTDTQYF.

V is TRBV27 and J is TRBJ2-5; TRBD1 might be the D (5 bases). With 0 bases removed from V and 1 base from J, the gap between germline ends came to 9 bases. CDR3 size: 15 residues. CDR1 is MNHEY, CDR2 SMNVEV, per germline (reference sequence). The CDR3 DNA reads TGTGCCAGCAGTTTATCTCGACAGCTCCAAGAGACCCAGTACTTC. This codes for CASSLSRQLQETQYF.

V and J are TRBV5-1 and TRBJ2-7; 9 bases agree with TRBD1. The CDR3 extends over 18 amino acids. After removal of 3 bases from V and 0 bases from J, the junction contained 13 bases not matched to a gene. Germline CDR1 reads SGHRS; CDR2 reads YFSETQ. The CDR3 is CASSSLSHTGGPSYEQYF. The CDR3 region has the DNA TGCGCCAGCAGCTCCCTGTCCCATACAGGGGGCCCCTCCTACGAGCAGTACTTC.

The chain combines TRBV10-3 with TRBJ1-4, with 9 bases fitting TRBD1. Germline assignment: CDR1 ENHRY and CDR2 SYGVKD. The CDR3 is 14 residues long. The V gene end was trimmed by 5 bases and the J gene end by 6 bases; junction bases not matched to a gene: 4. The CDR3 spells CAISRTGGDEKLFF. DNA of the CDR3: TGTGCCATCAGTAGAACAGGGGGCGATGAAAAACTGTTTTTT.

This rearrangement joins TRBV28 to TRBJ2-2; 8 nucleotides align to TRBD1. V gave up 2 bases and J gave up 5 bases; unmatched junction bases: 1. The germline CDR1 and CDR2 sequences are MDHEN and SYDVKM. CDR3 size: 14 residues. CDR3 sequence (DNA): TGTGCCAGCAGTTTAAGACAGGGGACCGGGGAGCTGTTTTTT. Translating gives CASSLRQGTGELFF. Together with reference TRBV28 and TRBJ2-2, the CDR3 gives the full variable domain: DVKVTQSSRYLVKRTGEKVFLECVQDMDHENMFWYRQDPGLGLRLIYFSYDVKMKEKGDIPEGYSVSREKKERFSLILESASTNQTSMYLCASSLRQGTGELFFGEGSRLTVL.